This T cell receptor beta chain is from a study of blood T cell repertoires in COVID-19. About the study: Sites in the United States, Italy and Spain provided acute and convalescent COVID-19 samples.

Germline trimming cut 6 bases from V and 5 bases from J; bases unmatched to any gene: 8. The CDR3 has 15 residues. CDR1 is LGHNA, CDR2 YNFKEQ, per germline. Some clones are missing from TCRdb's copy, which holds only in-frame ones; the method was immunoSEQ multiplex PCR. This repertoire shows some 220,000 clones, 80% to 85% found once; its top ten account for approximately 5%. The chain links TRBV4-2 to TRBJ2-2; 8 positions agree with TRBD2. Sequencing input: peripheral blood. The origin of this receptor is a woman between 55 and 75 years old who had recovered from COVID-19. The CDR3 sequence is CASRLSGGSTGELFF. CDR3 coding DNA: TGTGCCAGCAGGTTGAGCGGGGGAAGTACCGGGGAGCTGTTTTTT.